A selection of T cell receptor beta chains follows, all from one sample in a study of blood T cell repertoires in COVID-19. Some clones are missing from TCRdb's copy, which holds only in-frame ones; the method was immunoSEQ multiplex PCR. The data hold approximately 140,000 clones, with 70% to 90% observed a single time. Specimen: peripheral blood. The receptors here all came from a middle-aged woman with active or convalescent COVID-19. Both conserved end residues are part of each CDR3. Each record gives: V gene, J gene, clone size, CDR3 length, D gene, CDR3 DNA, CDR3 protein. A D gene is named only where the DNA matches it firmly. The size field is filled for only some rows; it gives once, few, many or a size class.

V gene: TRBV29-1; J gene: TRBJ1-1; clone size: -; CDR3 length: 14; D gene: -; CDR3 DNA: TGCAGCGTTGAAGGGAGGATCATGAACACTGAAGCTTTCTTT; CDR3 protein: CSVEGRIMNTEAFF
V gene: TRBV18; J gene: TRBJ1-5; clone size: -; CDR3 length: 13; D gene: -; CDR3 DNA: TGTGCCAGCTCACCTGCAGAAAATCAGCCCCAGCATTTT; CDR3 protein: CASSPAENQPQHF
V gene: TRBV28; J gene: TRBJ1-2; clone size: -; CDR3 length: 17; D gene: TRBD1; CDR3 DNA: TGTGCCAGCAGTTTATGGGGACAGGGGGCCTCCAACTATGGCTACACCTTC; CDR3 protein: CASSLWGQGASNYGYTF
V gene: TRBV11-3; J gene: TRBJ2-1; clone size: -; CDR3 length: 15; D gene: -; CDR3 DNA: TGTGCCAGCAGCTTAGATCCGGGGGCCTACAATGAGCAGTTCTTC; CDR3 protein: CASSLDPGAYNEQFF
V gene: TRBV5-6; J gene: TRBJ1-2; clone size: -; CDR3 length: 15; D gene: -; CDR3 DNA: TGTGCCAGCAGCTTGGCCCTCGACAGACGCTATGGCTACACCTTC; CDR3 protein: CASSLALDRRYGYTF
V gene: TRBV28; J gene: TRBJ1-3; clone size: -; CDR3 length: 14; D gene: -; CDR3 DNA: TGTGCCAGCACCCCAGGGGCCTTGGGAAACACCATATATTTT; CDR3 protein: CASTPGALGNTIYF
V gene: TRBV2; J gene: TRBJ1-5; clone size: -; CDR3 length: 16; D gene: TRBD1; CDR3 DNA: TGTGCCAGCAGTCACGGACAGGGGTATAGCAATCAGCCCCAGCATTTT; CDR3 protein: CASSHGQGYSNQPQHF
V gene: TRBV27; J gene: TRBJ2-1; clone size: -; CDR3 length: 17; D gene: TRBD2; CDR3 DNA: TGTGCCAGCCCCCCGCGGGCGGGGGAGTTCCCCTACAATGAGCAGTTCTTC; CDR3 protein: CASPPRAGEFPYNEQFF
V gene: TRBV9; J gene: TRBJ2-5; clone size: -; CDR3 length: 16; D gene: -; CDR3 DNA: TGTGCCAGCAGCGGTCCGGGACTTTCGGATCAAGAGACCCAGTACTTC; CDR3 protein: CASSGPGLSDQETQYF
V gene: TRBV27; J gene: TRBJ1-1; clone size: few; CDR3 length: 16; D gene: -; CDR3 DNA: TGTGCCAGCAGTTTGGCAGGGGCTATCTTGAACACTGAAGCTTTCTTT; CDR3 protein: CASSLAGAILNTEAFF
V gene: TRBV27; J gene: TRBJ2-7; clone size: once; CDR3 length: 13; D gene: -; CDR3 DNA: TGTGCCAGCAGTTTGAGGCGGGTCTACGAGCAGTACTTC; CDR3 protein: CASSLRRVYEQYF
V gene: TRBV2; J gene: TRBJ2-3; clone size: -; CDR3 length: 14; D gene: -; CDR3 DNA: TGTGCCAGCTTTTTCGGCGGGTCCGGGGATACGCAGTATTTT; CDR3 protein: CASFFGGSGDTQYF
V gene: TRBV7-9; J gene: TRBJ2-7; clone size: -; CDR3 length: 14; D gene: TRBD1; CDR3 DNA: TGTGCCAGCACCCCGGGACAGGCTTCCTACGAGCAGTACTTC; CDR3 protein: CASTPGQASYEQYF
V gene: TRBV5-1; J gene: TRBJ1-1; clone size: -; CDR3 length: 15; D gene: TRBD1; CDR3 DNA: TGCGCCAGCAGCCCATTGGGACAGGTGAACACTGAAGCTTTCTTT; CDR3 protein: CASSPLGQVNTEAFF
V gene: TRBV7-2; J gene: TRBJ1-1; clone size: -; CDR3 length: 14; D gene: -; CDR3 DNA: TGTGCCAGCAGCTTAACGGGGGGAGAGACTGAAGCTTTCTTT; CDR3 protein: CASSLTGGETEAFF
V gene: TRBV9; J gene: TRBJ2-5; clone size: -; CDR3 length: 14; D gene: TRBD2; CDR3 DNA: TGTGCCAGCAGCCCGACCGGGACTAGCGCCACCCAGTACTTC; CDR3 protein: CASSPTGTSATQYF
V gene: TRBV6-4; J gene: TRBJ1-1; clone size: once; CDR3 length: 16; D gene: -; CDR3 DNA: TGTGCCAGCAGTGACACGTACAGGGTACCTGCCACTGAAGCTTTCTTT; CDR3 protein: CASSDTYRVPATEAFF
V gene: TRBV30; J gene: TRBJ1-1; clone size: -; CDR3 length: 13; D gene: -; CDR3 DNA: TGTGCCTGGACCCCCAGAGGGAACACTGAAGCTTTCTTT; CDR3 protein: CAWTPRGNTEAFF
V gene: TRBV7-2; J gene: TRBJ2-5; clone size: -; CDR3 length: 16; D gene: TRBD1; CDR3 DNA: TGTGCCAGCAGCTCGGGAGACAGGGGGTCCCAAGAGACCCAGTACTTC; CDR3 protein: CASSSGDRGSQETQYF
V gene: TRBV18; J gene: TRBJ1-1; clone size: -; CDR3 length: 14; D gene: -; CDR3 DNA: TGTGCCAGCTCACCAATTCCGAGGAACACTGAAGCTTTCTTT; CDR3 protein: CASSPIPRNTEAFF
V gene: TRBV7-2; J gene: TRBJ2-5; clone size: -; CDR3 length: 13; D gene: TRBD1; CDR3 DNA: TGTGCCAGCAGCTCACAGGGGAAAGAGACCCAGTACTTC; CDR3 protein: CASSSQGKETQYF
V gene: TRBV10-2; J gene: TRBJ1-2; clone size: -; CDR3 length: 14; D gene: TRBD1; CDR3 DNA: TGCGCCAGCAGAACCCGGGACAGACCTTATGGCTACACCTTC; CDR3 protein: CASRTRDRPYGYTF
V gene: TRBV28; J gene: TRBJ1-5; clone size: -; CDR3 length: 16; D gene: TRBD1; CDR3 DNA: TGTGCCAGCAGTCCCTCCGGGACAGGGTTTGATCAGCCCCAGCATTTT; CDR3 protein: CASSPSGTGFDQPQHF
V gene: TRBV6-2/TRBV6-3; J gene: TRBJ2-2; clone size: -; CDR3 length: 13; D gene: -; CDR3 DNA: TGTGCCAGCAGTCTAACGGGGGTCGGGGAGCTGTTTTTT; CDR3 protein: CASSLTGVGELFF
V gene: TRBV7-2; J gene: TRBJ1-2; clone size: -; CDR3 length: 17; D gene: -; CDR3 DNA: TGTGCCAGCAGCCCCACTCCAGTGGGACTCTCGGACTATGGCTACACCTTC; CDR3 protein: CASSPTPVGLSDYGYTF
V gene: TRBV5-8; J gene: TRBJ1-5; clone size: -; CDR3 length: 16; D gene: TRBD1; CDR3 DNA: TGTGCCAGCAGCTTAGGGACAGGGAACTCTAATCAGCCCCAGCATTTT; CDR3 protein: CASSLGTGNSNQPQHF